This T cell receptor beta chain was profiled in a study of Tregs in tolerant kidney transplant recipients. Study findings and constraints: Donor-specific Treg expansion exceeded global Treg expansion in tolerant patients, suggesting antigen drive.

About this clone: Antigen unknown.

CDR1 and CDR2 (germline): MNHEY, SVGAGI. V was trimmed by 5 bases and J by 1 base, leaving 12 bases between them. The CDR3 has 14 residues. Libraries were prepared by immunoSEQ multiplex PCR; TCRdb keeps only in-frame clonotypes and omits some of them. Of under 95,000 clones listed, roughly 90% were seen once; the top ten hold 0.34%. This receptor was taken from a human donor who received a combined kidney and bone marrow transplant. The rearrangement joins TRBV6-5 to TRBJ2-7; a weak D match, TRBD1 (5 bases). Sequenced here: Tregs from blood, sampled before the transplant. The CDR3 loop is CASSEQQASYEQYF. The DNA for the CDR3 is TGTGCCAGCAGTGAACAACAGGCATCCTACGAGCAGTACTTC.